What follows are 19 T cell receptor beta chains derived from one specimen sequenced in a study of CD8 T cells in acute hepatitis C reinfection. Produced via immunoSEQ multiplex PCR; TCRdb's table is partial and in-frame only. Of around 1,400 clones listed, almost 50% are singletons. Study-wide results and limits: Preferential TRBV04 and TRBV06 usage appeared in all groups and was not explained by the naive pool.

The time point: acute HCV infection, within 168 days of estimated infection date. Hepatitis C virus-specific T cells were sequenced directly ex vivo without in vitro expansion. Sequencing was performed on HCV NS3-1073 tetramer-sorted CD8+ T cells from PBMCs, taken during acute infection. These receptors were collected from a woman aged 18-29 years with chronic hepatitis C.

By share, this clone counts as medium-sized (0.01 to 0.1%). The rearrangement uses TRBV27 and TRBJ1-2; D may be TRBD1 (6 bases). The CDR3 length is 17 residues. Trimming cost V 5 bases and J 4 bases, with 23 bases left between them. Germline V lookup: CDR1 MNHEY, CDR2 SMNVEV (reference sequence). The CDR3 sequence is CASSPPGGGAAPYGYTF. In DNA form, the CDR3 reads TGTGCCAGCAGTCCCCCCGGGGGGGGCGCAGCCCCCTATGGCTACACCTTC.

Judged by abundance, this clone is large (0.1 to 1%). This CDR3 reads CASSSGTDTEAFF. CDR3 DNA: TGTGCCAGCAGCTCTGGGACAGACACTGAAGCTTTCTTT. The rearrangement uses TRBV5-8 and TRBJ1-1; 7 bases line up with TRBD1. The V gene end was trimmed by 3 bases and the J gene end by 3 bases; junction bases not matched to a gene: 2. Germline V gene lookup returns CDR1 SGHTS and CDR2 YDEGEE. This CDR3 contains 13 residues. The complete variable domain, with remaining parts taken from reference TRBV5-8 and TRBJ1-1, reads EAGVTQSPTHLIKTRGQQATLRCSPISGHTSVYWYQQALGLGLQFLLWYDEGEERNRGNFPPRFSGRQFPNYSSELNVNALELEDSALYLCASSSGTDTEAFFGQGTRLTVV.

This clone was detected only a few times. The chain combines TRBV4-2 with TRBJ1-4; 9 nucleotides match TRBD1. CDR1 is LGHNA, CDR2 YNFKEQ, per germline. J gave up 8 bases and V 1 base, and 2 bases lay outside the gene matches. The CDR3 sequence is 14 residues long. The CDR3 DNA reads as TGTGCCAGCAGCCAAGTTGGGACAGGGGAAAAACTGTTTTTT. It is translated as CASSQVGTGEKLFF.

V usage is TRBV6-6 and J usage is TRBJ2-7; D is possibly TRBD1 (5 bases). The V end lost 2 bases, the J end lost 2 bases, and 13 bases lay between the germline ends. CDR1 MNHNY and CDR2 SVGAGI come from the germline V gene (reference sequence). The CDR3 consists of 15 residues. As DNA, the CDR3 is TGTGCCAGCAGTTACGGGCAGGGTGTCGCCTACGAGCAGTACTTC. Translating gives CASSYGQGVAYEQYF.

V usage is TRBV4-2 and J usage is TRBJ2-2, with D perhaps given as TRBD1 or TRBD2 (6 bases each). V lost 5 bases and J lost 0, with 16 bases in between. The CDR3 is made up of 17 amino acids. Looked up from germline, CDR1 is LGHNA and CDR2 is YNFKEQ. The CDR3 nucleotides are TGTGCCAGCAGCGCAGAACCGGGGGCCCCGAACACCGGGGAGCTGTTTTTT. Protein sequence: CASSAEPGAPNTGELFF.

The V and J genes are TRBV27 and TRBJ2-1; D ambiguous. The V and J ends lost 2 bases and 10 bases respectively, with 12 bases between them. This CDR3 is built from 13 residues. Germline V gives CDR1 MNHEY, CDR2 SMNVEV (reference sequence). CDR3 residues: CASSLLPPIEQFF. The CDR3 DNA sequence: TGTGCCAGCAGTTTACTGCCCCCAATCGAGCAGTTCTTC.

This rearrangement joins TRBV11-2 to TRBJ2-2; D is possibly TRBD1 (5 bases). Germline assignment: CDR1 SGHAT and CDR2 FQNNGV. Between the trimmed V and J ends, which lost 0 bases and 0 bases, there was a span of 11 bases. The CDR3 contains 17 residues. The CDR3 spells CASSLEPGSPNTGELFF. The CDR3 coding sequence is TGTGCCAGCAGCTTAGAACCAGGGTCCCCGAACACCGGGGAGCTGTTTTTT. The whole variable domain, filled in from reference TRBV11-2 and TRBJ2-2, reads EAGVAQSPRYKIIEKRQSVAFWCNPISGHATLYWYQQILGQGPKLLIQFQNNGVVDDSQLPKDRFSAERLKGVDSTLKIQPAKLEDSAVYLCASSLEPGSPNTGELFFGEGSRLTVL.

This chain uses TRBV10-3 with TRBJ1-2, with a weak D call TRBD1 (5 bases). This CDR3 has 14 residues. Trimming removed 6 bases at V and 6 bases at J, with 17 bases between. Germline V gene data show CDR1 as ENHRY and CDR2 as SYGVKD. The CDR3 protein is CAIRGDKTWDGYTF. The CDR3 DNA is TGTGCCATCAGGGGGGATAAAACGTGGGATGGCTACACCTTC.

This clone was detected only a few times. This sequence joins TRBV4-3 and TRBJ2-1, with D maybe TRBD2 (5 bases). V lost 5 bases to trimming and J lost 7 bases, with 9 bases between them. The CDR3 has 12 residues. Germline loops: CDR1 LGHNA, CDR2 YSLEER. CDR3 nucleotide sequence: TGCGCCAGCAGCGAGGGTTTGAATGAGCAGTTCTTC. Protein: CASSEGLNEQFF.

This clone was counted only a few times. In DNA form, the CDR3 reads TGTGCCAGCAGCCACGAAATAGCGGGGGGTAATGAGCAGTTCTTC. Its translation: CASSHEIAGGNEQFF. The chain has TRBV4-2 and TRBJ2-1, with TRBD2 identical over 10 bases. CDR1 is LGHNA, CDR2 YNFKEQ, per germline. CDR3 size: 15 residues. Germline trimming cut 3 bases from V and 7 bases from J; bases unmatched to any gene: 6.

This clone showed up just a few times. The chain links TRBV5-4 to TRBJ2-2; D is perhaps TRBD2 (5 bases). Between the trimmed V and J ends, which lost 1 base and 5 bases, there was a span of 6 bases. Germline CDR1 is SGHNT and CDR2 is YYREEE (reference sequence). The CDR3 sequence is 13 residues long. The CDR3 nucleotides are TGTGCCAGCAGCTTGTCGGGGACCGGGGAGCTGTTTTTT. Protein: CASSLSGTGELFF.

The V gene is TRBV4-2, the J gene TRBJ2-3; TRBD1 aligns across 10 bases. Germline loops: CDR1 LGHNA, CDR2 YNFKEQ. The CDR3 is 16 residues long. With 0 bases clipped from V and 5 bases from J, the junction kept 5 bases outside the gene matches. In nucleotides, the CDR3 is TGTGCCAGCAGCCAAGATAGGACAGGGGGAATAGATACGCAGTATTTT. Translating gives CASSQDRTGGIDTQYF.

The rearrangement joins TRBV4-2 to TRBJ1-4; D may be TRBD1 (6 bases). Germline assignment: CDR1 LGHNA and CDR2 YNFKEQ. CDR3 length equals 14 residues. Trimming removed 1 base from V and 8 bases from J, with 11 bases in between. The CDR3 protein is CASSQAGEGEKLFF. CDR3 nucleotides: TGTGCCAGCAGCCAAGCAGGGGAGGGCGAAAAACTGTTTTTT.

The CDR3 DNA sequence: TGTGCCAGCAGAACAGGGACAGCTTTCTTT. This sequence encodes CASRTGTAFF. V usage is TRBV27 and J usage is TRBJ1-1, with D possibly being TRBD1 (6 bases). Germline CDR1 and CDR2: MNHEY and SMNVEV (reference sequence). There are 10 residues in the CDR3. V lost 6 bases to trimming and J lost 10 bases, with 9 bases between them.

This chain joins TRBV4-3 and TRBJ2-1; 7 bases map to TRBD2. Germline CDR1 and CDR2: LGHNA and YSLEER. V was pared by 0 bases and J by 7 bases, with 6 bases of the junction left unmatched. The CDR3 has 15 amino acids. The CDR3 sequence: CASSQEVAAGNEQFF. The CDR3 bases are TGCGCCAGCAGCCAAGAAGTGGCAGCGGGGAATGAGCAGTTCTTC.

A few counts support this clone. This chain connects TRBV4-3 to TRBJ2-3; 10 positions agree with TRBD2. The germline V gene has CDR1 LGHNA and CDR2 YSLEER. This CDR3 contains 19 residues. Trimming cost V 0 bases and J 6 bases; bases outside gene matches: 15. The CDR3 region is CASSQEPSRASGGGDTQYF. CDR3 bases: TGCGCCAGCAGCCAAGAACCGTCACGGGCTAGCGGGGGAGGTGATACGCAGTATTTT.

The V gene is TRBV4-3, the J gene TRBJ2-2, with D uncertain. The CDR3 consists of 17 residues. CDR1 LGHNA and CDR2 YSLEER come from the germline V gene. V was cut by 1 base and J by 4 bases, with 16 bases left in between. The DNA for the CDR3 is TGCGCCAGCAGCCAAGCAACCTACCCTTCTCCCACCGGGGAGCTGTTTTTT. Its translation is CASSQATYPSPTGELFF.

This chain connects TRBV1 to TRBJ2-6; TRBD1 reflects the table's D call only, with no check against the DNA. TRBV1 is reported as a pseudogene. The CDR3 is made up of 17 amino acids. The CDR3 region has the DNA TGCACCAGCAGCCGTCTTGTTTGTGCACATCGGGCCAACGTCCTGACTTTC. Its translation: CTSSRLVCAHRANVLTF.

By share, this clone counts as medium-sized. V is TRBV6-5 and J is TRBJ2-7; a possible D gene is TRBD1 (6 bases). Germline lookup yields CDR1 MNHEY and CDR2 SVGAGI. The V end was cut by 2 bases, the J end by 1 base, with 12 bases between. This CDR3 comprises 15 residues. For the CDR3, the DNA is TGTGCCAGCAGTTACGACCAGGGGACATCCTACGAGCAGTACTTC. It specifies CASSYDQGTSYEQYF.